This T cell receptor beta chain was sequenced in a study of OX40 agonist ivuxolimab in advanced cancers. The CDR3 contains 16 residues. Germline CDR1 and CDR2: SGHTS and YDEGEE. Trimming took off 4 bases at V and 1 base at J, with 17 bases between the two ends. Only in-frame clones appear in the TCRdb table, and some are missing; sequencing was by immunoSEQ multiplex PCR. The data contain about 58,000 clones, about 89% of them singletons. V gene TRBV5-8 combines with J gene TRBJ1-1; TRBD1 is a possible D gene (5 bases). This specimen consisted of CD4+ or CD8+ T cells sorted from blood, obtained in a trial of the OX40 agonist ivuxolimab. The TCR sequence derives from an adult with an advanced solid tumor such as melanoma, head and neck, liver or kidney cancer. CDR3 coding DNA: TGTGCCAGCAGCCCTGGGGACCGCGGAGGGAACACTGAAGCTTTCTTT. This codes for CASSPGDRGGNTEAFF.